The TCR beta chain under discussion was sequenced for a study of blood T cell repertoires in COVID-19. Data came from immunoSEQ multiplex PCR; TCRdb stores just in-frame clones and leaves some out. The repertoire includes tens of thousands of clones, roughly 80% of them detected once, and around 41% sits in the top ten. Germline CDR1 and CDR2: LNHDA and SQIVND (reference sequence). This CDR3 has 15 residues. Trimming pared 1 base from V and 7 bases from J, leaving 14 bases between. This clonotype was obtained from a man older than 75 with acute or convalescent COVID-19. The chain recombines TRBV19 with TRBJ1-5; D ambiguous. The specimen was peripheral blood. The CDR3 DNA reads TGTGCCAGTAGTATAGGCCCAGGCGTCGGCCAGCCCCAGCATTTT. It codes for CASSIGPGVGQPQHF.